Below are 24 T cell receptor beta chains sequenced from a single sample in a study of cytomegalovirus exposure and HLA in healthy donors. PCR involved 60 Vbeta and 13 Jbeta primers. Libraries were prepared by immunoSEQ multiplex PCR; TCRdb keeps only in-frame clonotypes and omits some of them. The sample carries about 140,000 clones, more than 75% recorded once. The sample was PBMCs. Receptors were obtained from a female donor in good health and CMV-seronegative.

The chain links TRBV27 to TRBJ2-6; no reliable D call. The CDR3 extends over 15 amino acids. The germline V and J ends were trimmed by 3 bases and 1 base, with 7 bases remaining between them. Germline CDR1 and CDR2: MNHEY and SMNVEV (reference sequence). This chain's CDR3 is CASSLRQSGANVLTF. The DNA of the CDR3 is TGTGCCAGCAGTTTGAGGCAGTCTGGGGCCAACGTCCTGACTTTC.

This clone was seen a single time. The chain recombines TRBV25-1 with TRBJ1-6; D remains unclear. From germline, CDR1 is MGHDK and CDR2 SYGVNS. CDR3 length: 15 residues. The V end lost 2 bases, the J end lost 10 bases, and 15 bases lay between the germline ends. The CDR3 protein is CASSEAGEGRSPLHF. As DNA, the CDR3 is TGTGCCAGCAGTGAAGCGGGAGAGGGCCGGTCACCCCTCCACTTT.

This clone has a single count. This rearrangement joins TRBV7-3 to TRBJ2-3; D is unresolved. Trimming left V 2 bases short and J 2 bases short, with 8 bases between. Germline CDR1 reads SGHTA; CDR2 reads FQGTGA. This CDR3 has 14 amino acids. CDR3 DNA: TGTGCCAGCAGCTTACGGGTCGACACAGATACGCAGTATTTT. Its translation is CASSLRVDTDTQYF.

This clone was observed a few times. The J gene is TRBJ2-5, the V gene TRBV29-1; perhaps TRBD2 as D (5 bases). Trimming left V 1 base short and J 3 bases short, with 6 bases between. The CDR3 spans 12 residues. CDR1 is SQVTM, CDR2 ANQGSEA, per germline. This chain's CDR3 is CSVEGREETQYF. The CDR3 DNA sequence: TGCAGCGTTGAAGGGCGGGAAGAGACCCAGTACTTC.

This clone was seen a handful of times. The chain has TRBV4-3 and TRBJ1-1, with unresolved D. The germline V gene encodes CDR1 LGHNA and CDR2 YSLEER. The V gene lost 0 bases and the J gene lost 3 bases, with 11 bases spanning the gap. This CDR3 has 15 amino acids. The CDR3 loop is CASSQDPTGDTEAFF. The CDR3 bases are TGCGCCAGCAGCCAAGATCCCACCGGAGACACTGAAGCTTTCTTT.

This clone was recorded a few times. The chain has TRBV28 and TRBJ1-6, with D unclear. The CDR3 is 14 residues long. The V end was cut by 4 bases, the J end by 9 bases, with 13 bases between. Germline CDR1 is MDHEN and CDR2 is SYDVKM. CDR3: CASSSMAVRSPLHF. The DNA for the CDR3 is TGTGCCAGCAGTTCCATGGCTGTTCGTTCACCCCTCCACTTT.

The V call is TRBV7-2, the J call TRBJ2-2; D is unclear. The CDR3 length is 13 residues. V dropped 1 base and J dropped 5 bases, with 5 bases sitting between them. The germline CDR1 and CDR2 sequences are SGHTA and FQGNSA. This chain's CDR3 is CASSLVRTGELFF. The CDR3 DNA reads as TGTGCCAGCAGCTTAGTGAGGACCGGGGAGCTGTTTTTT.

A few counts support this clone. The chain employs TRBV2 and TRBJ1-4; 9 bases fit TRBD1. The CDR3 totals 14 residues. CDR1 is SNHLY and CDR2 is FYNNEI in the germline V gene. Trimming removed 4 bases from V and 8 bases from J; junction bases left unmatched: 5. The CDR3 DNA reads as TGTGCCAGCAGTGCCACAGGGGGCCGGGAAAAACTGTTTTTT. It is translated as CASSATGGREKLFF.

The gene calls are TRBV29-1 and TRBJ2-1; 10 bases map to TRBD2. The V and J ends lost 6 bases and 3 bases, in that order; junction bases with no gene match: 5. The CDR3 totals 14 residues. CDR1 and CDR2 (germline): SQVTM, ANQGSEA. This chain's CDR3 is CSVGSGGYYNEQFF. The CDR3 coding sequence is TGCAGCGTGGGTAGCGGGGGGTACTACAATGAGCAGTTCTTC.

As DNA, the CDR3 is TGTGCCAGCTCACTCCAACGGGAGCAGTTCTTC. Translation gives CASSLQREQFF. V usage is TRBV18 and J usage is TRBJ2-1; D ambiguous. Per germline, CDR1 KGHSH and CDR2 LQKENI. The CDR3 consists of 11 residues. Trimming removed 4 bases at V and 10 bases at J, with 8 bases between.

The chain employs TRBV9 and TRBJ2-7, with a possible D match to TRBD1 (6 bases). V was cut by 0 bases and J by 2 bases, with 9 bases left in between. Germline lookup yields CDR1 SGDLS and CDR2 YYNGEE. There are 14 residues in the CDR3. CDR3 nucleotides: TGTGCCAGCAGCGTAGGACAGGTGACCTACGAGCAGTACTTC. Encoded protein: CASSVGQVTYEQYF.

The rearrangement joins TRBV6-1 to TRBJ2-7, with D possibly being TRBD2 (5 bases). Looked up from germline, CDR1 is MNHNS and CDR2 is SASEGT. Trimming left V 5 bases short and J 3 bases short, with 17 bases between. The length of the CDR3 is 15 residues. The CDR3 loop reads CASSPTSSGVYEQYF. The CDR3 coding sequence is TGTGCCAGCAGTCCTACGTCAAGCGGAGTCTACGAGCAGTACTTC.

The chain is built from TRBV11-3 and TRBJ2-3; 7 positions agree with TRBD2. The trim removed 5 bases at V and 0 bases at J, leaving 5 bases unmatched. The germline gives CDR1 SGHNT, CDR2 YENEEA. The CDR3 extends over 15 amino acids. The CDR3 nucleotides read TGTGCCAGCAGCCTCGGACTAGTCAGCACAGATACGCAGTATTTT. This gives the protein CASSLGLVSTDTQYF.

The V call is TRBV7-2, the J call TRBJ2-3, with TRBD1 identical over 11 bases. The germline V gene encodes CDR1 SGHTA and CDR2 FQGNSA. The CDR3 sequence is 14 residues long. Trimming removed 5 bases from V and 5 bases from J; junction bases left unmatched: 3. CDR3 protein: CASSLDRGQDTQYF. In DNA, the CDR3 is TGTGCCAGCAGCCTGGACAGGGGGCAAGATACGCAGTATTTT.

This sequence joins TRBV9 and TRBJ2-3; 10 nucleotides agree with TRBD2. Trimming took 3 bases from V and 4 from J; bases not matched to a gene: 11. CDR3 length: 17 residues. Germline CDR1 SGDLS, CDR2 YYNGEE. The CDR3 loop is CASSAGGGTSVADTQYF. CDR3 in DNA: TGTGCCAGCAGCGCCGGAGGAGGGACTAGCGTTGCAGATACGCAGTATTTT.

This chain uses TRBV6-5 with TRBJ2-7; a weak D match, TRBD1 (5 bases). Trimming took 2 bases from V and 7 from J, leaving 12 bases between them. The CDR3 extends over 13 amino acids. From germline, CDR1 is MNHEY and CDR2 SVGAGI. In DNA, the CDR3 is TGTGCCAGCAGTTACATAAGGGGTTCGGAGCAGTACTTC. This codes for CASSYIRGSEQYF.

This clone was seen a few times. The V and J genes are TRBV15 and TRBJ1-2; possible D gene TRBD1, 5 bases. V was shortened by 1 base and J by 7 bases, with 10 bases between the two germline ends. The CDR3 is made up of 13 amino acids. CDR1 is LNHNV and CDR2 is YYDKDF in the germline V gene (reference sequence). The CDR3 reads CATSRAWGGGYTF. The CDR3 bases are TGTGCCACCAGCAGAGCTTGGGGGGGTGGCTACACCTTC.

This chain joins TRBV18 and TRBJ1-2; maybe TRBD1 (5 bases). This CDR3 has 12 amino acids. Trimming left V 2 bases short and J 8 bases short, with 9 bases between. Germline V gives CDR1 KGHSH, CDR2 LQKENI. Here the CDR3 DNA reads TGTGCCAGCTCACCAACGGGGGAAGGCTACACCTTC. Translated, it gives CASSPTGEGYTF.

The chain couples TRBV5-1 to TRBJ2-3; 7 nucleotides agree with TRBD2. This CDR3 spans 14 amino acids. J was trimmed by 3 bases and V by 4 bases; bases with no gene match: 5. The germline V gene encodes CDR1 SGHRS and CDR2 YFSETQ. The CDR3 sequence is CASSGTTQTDTQYF. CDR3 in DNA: TGCGCCAGCAGCGGGACTACGCAAACAGATACGCAGTATTTT.

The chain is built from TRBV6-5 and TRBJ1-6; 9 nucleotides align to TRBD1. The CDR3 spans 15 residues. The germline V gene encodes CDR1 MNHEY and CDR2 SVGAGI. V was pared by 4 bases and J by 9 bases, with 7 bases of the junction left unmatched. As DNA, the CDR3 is TGTGCCAGCAGTTTGCCCCGGGACAGGGTTTCACCCCTCCACTTT. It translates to CASSLPRDRVSPLHF.

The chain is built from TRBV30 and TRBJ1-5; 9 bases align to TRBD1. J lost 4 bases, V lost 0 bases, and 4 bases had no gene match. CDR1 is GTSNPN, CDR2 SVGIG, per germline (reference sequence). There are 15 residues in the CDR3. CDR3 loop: CAWSVPGTGNQPQHF. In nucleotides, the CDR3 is TGTGCCTGGAGTGTACCCGGGACAGGGAATCAGCCCCAGCATTTT.

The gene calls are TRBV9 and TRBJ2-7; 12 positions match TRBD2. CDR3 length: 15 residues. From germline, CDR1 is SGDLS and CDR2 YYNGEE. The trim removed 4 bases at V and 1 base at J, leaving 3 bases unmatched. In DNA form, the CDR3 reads TGTGCCAGCAGCTTGACTAGCGGGAGTTCCTACGAGCAGTACTTC. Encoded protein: CASSLTSGSSYEQYF.

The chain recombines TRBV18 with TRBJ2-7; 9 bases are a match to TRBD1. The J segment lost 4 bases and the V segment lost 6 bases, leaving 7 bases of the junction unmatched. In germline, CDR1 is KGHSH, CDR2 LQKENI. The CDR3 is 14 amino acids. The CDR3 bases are TGTGCCAGCTCCCGAGGGACAGGGTGGTACGAGCAGTACTTC. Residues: CASSRGTGWYEQYF. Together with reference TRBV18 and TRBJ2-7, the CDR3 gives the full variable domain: NAGVMQNPRHLVRRRGQEARLRCSPMKGHSHVYWYRQLPEEGLKFMVYLQKENIIDESGMPKERFSAEFPKEGPSILRIQQVVRGDSAAYFCASSRGTGWYEQYFGPGTRLTVT.

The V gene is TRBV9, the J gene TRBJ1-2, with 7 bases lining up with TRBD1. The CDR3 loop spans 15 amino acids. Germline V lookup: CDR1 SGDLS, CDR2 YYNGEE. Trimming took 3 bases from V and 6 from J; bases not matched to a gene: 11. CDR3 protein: CASSDHLQGRNGYTF. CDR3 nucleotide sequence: TGTGCCAGCAGCGACCACCTACAGGGGCGAAATGGCTACACCTTC.